The 16 T cell receptor beta chains below were found in one sample sequenced in a study of long-term antiretroviral therapy in people with HIV. At the survey level, the v3.0 immunoSEQ assay was run. The table came from immunoSEQ multiplex PCR; TCRdb's copy has only in-frame clones and leaves some out. The sample holds roughly 18,000 clones, roughly 73% seen once. Sequenced here: unsorted PBMCs, sampled at the start of antiretroviral therapy, before treatment. These receptors all stem from a woman aged 40 to 50 with HIV.

The chain recombines TRBV15 with TRBJ2-4; D is possibly TRBD1 or TRBD2 (6 bases each). The CDR3 extends over 14 amino acids. Trimming took off 7 bases at V and 0 bases at J, with 10 bases between the two ends. Per the germline V gene, CDR1 is LNHNV and CDR2 is YYDKDF (reference sequence). The CDR3 bases are TGTGCCACCACCGGGGGCGCAGCCAAAAACATTCAGTACTTC. Protein: CATTGGAAKNIQYF.

This chain joins TRBV6-5 and TRBJ2-7, with 10 nucleotides matching TRBD1. Germline V CDR1 and CDR2: MNHEY, SVGAGI. The CDR3 is 13 amino acids. V shed 6 bases and J 6 bases; nucleotides not matched to a gene: 5. CDR3 bases: TGTGCCAGCAGGGGACAGGGGACGGGCGAGCAGTACTTC. It specifies CASRGQGTGEQYF.

The chain joins TRBV5-4 to TRBJ2-7; a possible D gene is TRBD2 (6 bases). V was cut by 0 bases and J by 7 bases, with 17 bases left in between. Germline CDR1 SGHNT, CDR2 YYREEE (reference sequence). The CDR3 loop spans 15 amino acids. The CDR3 DNA reads as TGTGCCAGCAGCTTGGCCGGGGCGGGGAGGAGAGAGCAGTACTTC. The encoded protein is CASSLAGAGRREQYF.

The chain carries TRBV9 and TRBJ2-1, with D perhaps TRBD1 (6 bases). Trimming cost V 5 bases and J 8 bases, with 11 bases left between them. The CDR3 sequence is 12 residues long. From germline, CDR1 is SGDLS and CDR2 YYNGEE. The CDR3 coding sequence is TGTGCCAGCAGTCACAGGGTCGATGAGCAGTTCTTC. Translated, it gives CASSHRVDEQFF. Variable domain in full (rest from reference TRBV9 and TRBJ2-1): DSGVTQTPKHLITATGQRVTLRCSPRSGDLSVYWYQQSLDQGLQFLIQYYNGEERAKGNILERFSAQQFPDLHSELNLSSLELGDSALYFCASSHRVDEQFFGPGTRLTVL.

This clone has more than one count but fewer than ten. The V and J genes are TRBV6-1 and TRBJ1-2; D ambiguous. V lost 4 bases and J 4 bases, leaving 4 bases between the germline ends. The CDR3 is made up of 11 amino acids. Germline V gene lookup returns CDR1 MNHNS and CDR2 SASEGT. CDR3 region: CASSVSYGYTF. The CDR3 region has the DNA TGTGCCAGCAGTGTGAGCTATGGCTACACCTTC.

The V and J genes are TRBV29-1 and TRBJ2-5, with D tentatively TRBD1 (5 bases). Germline CDR1 reads SQVTM; CDR2 reads ANQGSEA. CDR3 length equals 10 residues. DNA for the CDR3: TGCCTCCGAAGGGGAGAGACCCAGTACTTC. Translated: CLRRGETQYF.

The chain uses TRBV29-1 and TRBJ1-5, with D possibly being TRBD1 (6 bases). Germline loops: CDR1 SQVTM, CDR2 ANQGSEA. Trimming cost V 6 bases and J 0 bases, with 15 bases left between them. The CDR3 covers 15 residues. CDR3 amino acids: CSVLIQGDSNQPQHF. CDR3 DNA: TGCAGCGTCTTAATACAGGGCGATAGCAATCAGCCCCAGCATTTT.

This clone was counted between two and nine times. V usage is TRBV19 and J usage is TRBJ1-2; a possible D gene is TRBD1 (6 bases). Germline V lookup: CDR1 LNHDA, CDR2 SQIVND (reference sequence). With 8 bases removed from V and 4 bases from J, the gap between germline ends came to 11 bases. The CDR3 consists of 12 residues. In nucleotides, the CDR3 is TGTGCCAGTTACGGACAGACCTATGGCTACACCTTC. It codes for CASYGQTYGYTF.

V and J are TRBV19 and TRBJ1-1; the D is unclear. The ends were cut back, 5 bases at V and 3 bases at J, with 16 bases in the middle. The CDR3 has 15 amino acids. Germline V gene data show CDR1 as LNHDA and CDR2 as SQIVND (reference sequence). The CDR3 loop is CASSPEAGADTEAFF. In DNA, the CDR3 is TGTGCCAGTAGTCCGGAAGCGGGAGCGGACACTGAAGCTTTCTTT.

The chain has TRBV10-3 and TRBJ1-1; D remains ambiguous. CDR3 size: 12 residues. V gave up 3 bases and J gave up 6 bases, with 8 bases separating them. Germline CDR1 ENHRY, CDR2 SYGVKD. The CDR3 region is CAISDQLPEAFF. The CDR3 DNA reads as TGTGCCATCAGTGATCAGCTACCTGAAGCTTTCTTT.

In its sample, this clone ranks as medium-sized. The rearrangement uses TRBV11-1 and TRBJ2-7; D remains ambiguous. The ends were cut back, 5 bases at V and 3 bases at J, with 8 bases in the middle. This CDR3 is built from 12 residues. The germline gives CDR1 SGHAT, CDR2 FQDESV (reference sequence). The DNA for the CDR3 is TGTGCCAGCAGCCAGGACGGCTACGAGCAGTACTTC. Its protein product is CASSQDGYEQYF.

This clone occurred once. The chain employs TRBV4-1 and TRBJ1-1; perhaps TRBD1 as D (5 bases). Germline assignment: CDR1 MGHRA and CDR2 YSYEKL. Trimming pared 4 bases from V and 1 base from J, leaving 10 bases between. The CDR3 totals 14 residues. CDR3 DNA: TGCGCCAGCAGCCTAAGGGACGGGAACACTGAAGCTTTCTTT. Its translation: CASSLRDGNTEAFF.

The chain is built from TRBV4-1 and TRBJ2-5, with D possibly matching TRBD2 (5 bases). V shed 0 bases and J shed 6 bases, with 17 bases lying between them. The CDR3 consists of 16 residues. CDR1 and CDR2 from the germline V gene are MGHRA and YSYEKL. The CDR3 nucleotides are TGCGCCAGCAGCCAAGATCTCGGGGTTCTCGGGCAGACCCAGTACTTC. It is translated as CASSQDLGVLGQTQYF.

The CDR3 DNA follows: TGTGCCAGTAGTATTGTGGACAGAGTAAACAATGAGCAGTTCTTC. Protein: CASSIVDRVNNEQFF. The chain has TRBV19 and TRBJ2-1; D is perhaps TRBD1 (6 bases). Looked up from germline, CDR1 is LNHDA and CDR2 is SQIVND (reference sequence). V dropped 3 bases and J dropped 5 bases, with 14 bases sitting between them. This CDR3 comprises 15 residues.

The chain has TRBV7-2 and TRBJ1-6; possibly TRBD1 for D (6 bases). The CDR3 totals 18 residues. The ends were cut back, 7 bases at V and 0 bases at J, with 19 bases in the middle. In germline, CDR1 is SGHTA, CDR2 FQGNSA. CDR3: CASTRDTSLISYNSPLHF. Written as DNA, the CDR3 is TGTGCCAGCACCCGGGACACCAGCTTGATCTCCTATAATTCACCCCTCCACTTT.

The rearrangement joins TRBV5-1 to TRBJ1-2; unclear D gene. Trimming stripped 2 bases from V and 3 bases from J, with 11 bases between. The germline V gene encodes CDR1 SGHRS and CDR2 YFSETQ. The CDR3 sequence is 14 residues long. CDR3 in amino acids: CASSFGFPDYGYTF. The CDR3 DNA is TGCGCCAGCAGCTTCGGCTTCCCAGACTATGGCTACACCTTC.